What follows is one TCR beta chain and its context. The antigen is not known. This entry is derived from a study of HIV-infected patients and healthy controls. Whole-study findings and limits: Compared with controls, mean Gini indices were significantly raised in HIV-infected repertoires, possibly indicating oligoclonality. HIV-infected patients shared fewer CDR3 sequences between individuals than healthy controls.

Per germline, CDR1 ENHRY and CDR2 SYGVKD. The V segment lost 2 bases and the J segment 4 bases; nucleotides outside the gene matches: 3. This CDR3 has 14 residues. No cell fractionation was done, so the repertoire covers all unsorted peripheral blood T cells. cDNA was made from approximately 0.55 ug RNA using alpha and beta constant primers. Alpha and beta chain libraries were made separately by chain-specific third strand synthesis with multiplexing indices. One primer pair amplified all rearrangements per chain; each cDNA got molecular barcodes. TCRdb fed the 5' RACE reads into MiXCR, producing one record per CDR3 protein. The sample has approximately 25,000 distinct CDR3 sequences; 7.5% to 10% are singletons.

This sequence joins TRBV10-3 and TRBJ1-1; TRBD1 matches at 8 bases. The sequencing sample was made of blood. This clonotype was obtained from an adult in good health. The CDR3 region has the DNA TGTGCCATCAGTGAGACCGACAGGGGCACTGAAGCTTTCTTT. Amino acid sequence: CAISETDRGTEAFF.